One and the same sample provided the 3 T cell receptor beta chains below, sequenced in a study of blood T cell repertoires in COVID-19. Only in-frame clones appear in the TCRdb table, and some are missing; sequencing was by immunoSEQ multiplex PCR. The repertoire has under 35,000 clones, roughly 86% of them found once; the top ten carry roughly 44%. The sample taken for sequencing was peripheral blood. These receptors originate from a human donor in a cohort sampled during active COVID-19.

The chain links TRBV29-1 to TRBJ2-4; tentatively, D is TRBD2 (5 bases). The CDR3 has 13 residues. The ends were cut back, 5 bases at V and 0 bases at J, with 8 bases in the middle. Germline V lookup: CDR1 SQVTM, CDR2 ANQGSEA. The CDR3 DNA reads as TGCAGCGTTTTAGGACTAGCCAAAAACATTCAGTACTTC. Its translation is CSVLGLAKNIQYF.

In this sample, this clone turned up a few times. This chain connects TRBV28 to TRBJ2-1; D not resolved. V lost 2 bases to trimming and J lost 10 bases, with 9 bases between them. CDR1 is MDHEN, CDR2 SYDVKM, per germline. CDR3 size: 12 residues. The CDR3 loop is CASSLSRLEQFF. The CDR3 nucleotides are TGTGCCAGCAGTTTAAGCCGATTAGAGCAGTTCTTC.

V usage is TRBV28 and J usage is TRBJ2-2, with 11 bases matching TRBD1. The J segment lost 7 bases and the V segment lost 3 bases, leaving 13 bases of the junction unmatched. Germline CDR1 MDHEN, CDR2 SYDVKM. This CDR3 is built from 18 residues. CDR3 in DNA: TGTGCCAGCAGTTTCCTCCGGACAGGGGGCCCCAGGGGCGGGGAGCTGTTTTTT. It encodes CASSFLRTGGPRGGELFF.